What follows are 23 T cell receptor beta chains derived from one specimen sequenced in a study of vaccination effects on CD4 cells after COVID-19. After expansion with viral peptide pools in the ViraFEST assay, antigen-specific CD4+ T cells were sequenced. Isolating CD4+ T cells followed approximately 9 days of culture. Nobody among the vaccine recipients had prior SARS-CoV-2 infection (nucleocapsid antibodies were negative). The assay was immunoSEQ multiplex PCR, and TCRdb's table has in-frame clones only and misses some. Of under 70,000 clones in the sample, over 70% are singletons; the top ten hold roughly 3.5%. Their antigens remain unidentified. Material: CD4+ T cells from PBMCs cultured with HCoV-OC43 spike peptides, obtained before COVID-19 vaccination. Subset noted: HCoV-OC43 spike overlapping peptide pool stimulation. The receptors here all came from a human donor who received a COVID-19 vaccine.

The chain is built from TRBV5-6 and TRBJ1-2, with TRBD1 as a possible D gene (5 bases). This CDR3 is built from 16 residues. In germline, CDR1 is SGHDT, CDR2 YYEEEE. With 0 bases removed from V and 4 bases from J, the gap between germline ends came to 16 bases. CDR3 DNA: TGTGCCAGCAGCTTGGATGGCAGGGCCCCGGGCTATGGCTACACCTTC. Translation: CASSLDGRAPGYGYTF.

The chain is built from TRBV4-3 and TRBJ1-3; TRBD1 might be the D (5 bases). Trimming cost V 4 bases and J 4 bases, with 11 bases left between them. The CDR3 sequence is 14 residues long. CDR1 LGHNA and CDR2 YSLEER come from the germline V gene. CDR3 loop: CASSLEGLGNTIYF. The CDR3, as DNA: TGCGCCAGCAGCCTAGAGGGGCTAGGAAACACCATATATTTT.

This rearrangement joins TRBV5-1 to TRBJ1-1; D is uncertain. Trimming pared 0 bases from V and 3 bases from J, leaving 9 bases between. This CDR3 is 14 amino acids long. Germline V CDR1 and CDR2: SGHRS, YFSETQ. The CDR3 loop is CASSLGPADTEAFF. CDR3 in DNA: TGCGCCAGCAGCTTGGGACCAGCGGACACTGAAGCTTTCTTT. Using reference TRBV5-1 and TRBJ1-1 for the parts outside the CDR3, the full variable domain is KAGVTQTPRYLIKTRGQQVTLSCSPISGHRSVSWYQQTPGQGLQFLFEYFSETQRNKGNFPGRFSGRQFSNSRSEMNVSTLELGDSALYLCASSLGPADTEAFFGQGTRLTVV.

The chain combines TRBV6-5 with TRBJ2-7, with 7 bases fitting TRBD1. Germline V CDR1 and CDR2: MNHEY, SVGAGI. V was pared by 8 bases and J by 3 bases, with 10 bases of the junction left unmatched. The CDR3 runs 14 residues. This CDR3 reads CASRVGQAGYEQYV. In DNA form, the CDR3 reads TGTGCCAGCCGGGTCGGACAGGCAGGCTACGAGCAGTACGTC.

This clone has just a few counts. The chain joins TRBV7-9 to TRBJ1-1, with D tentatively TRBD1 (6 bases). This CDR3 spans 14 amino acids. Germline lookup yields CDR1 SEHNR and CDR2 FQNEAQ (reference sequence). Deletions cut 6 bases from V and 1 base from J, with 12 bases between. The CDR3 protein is CASRTRQENTEAFF. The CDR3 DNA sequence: TGTGCCAGCAGAACCCGACAGGAGAACACTGAAGCTTTCTTT.

The CDR3 DNA is TGTGCCAGCAGTTCCGCAGGGTACACTGAAGCTTTCTTT. Amino acids: CASSSAGYTEAFF. V gene TRBV6-6 combines with J gene TRBJ1-1, with D possibly matching TRBD1 (5 bases). The V gene's germline CDR1 is MNHNY and CDR2 SVGAGI (reference sequence). The CDR3 is made up of 13 amino acids. Trimming cost V 4 bases and J 3 bases, with 9 bases left between them.

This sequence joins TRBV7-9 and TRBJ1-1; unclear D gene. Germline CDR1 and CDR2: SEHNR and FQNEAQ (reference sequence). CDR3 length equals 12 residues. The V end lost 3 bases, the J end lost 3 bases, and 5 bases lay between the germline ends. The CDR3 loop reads CASSLEDTEAFF. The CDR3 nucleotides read TGTGCCAGCAGCTTGGAGGACACTGAAGCTTTCTTT.

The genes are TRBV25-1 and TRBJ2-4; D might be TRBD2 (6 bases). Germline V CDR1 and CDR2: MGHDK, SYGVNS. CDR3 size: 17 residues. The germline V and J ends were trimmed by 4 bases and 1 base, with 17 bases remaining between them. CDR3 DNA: TGTGCCAGCAGTGTCATATCCGGGACTGATGCCAAAAACATTCAGTACTTC. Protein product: CASSVISGTDAKNIQYF.

CDR3 in DNA: TGTGCCAGTAGTCTCCGGCAGGGAGGTTCACCCCTCCACTTT. Translated, it gives CASSLRQGGSPLHF. V usage is TRBV19 and J usage is TRBJ1-6; D is perhaps TRBD1 (5 bases). The CDR3 is made up of 14 amino acids. CDR1 is LNHDA, CDR2 SQIVND, per germline (reference sequence). The V and J ends lost 5 bases and 9 bases respectively, with 14 bases between them. The full variable domain, in which reference TRBV19 and TRBJ1-6 provide the parts outside the CDR3, is DGGITQSPKYLFRKEGQNVTLSCEQNLNHDAMYWYRQDPGQGLRLIYYSQIVNDFQKGDIAEGYSVSREKKESFPLTVTSAQKNPTAFYLCASSLRQGGSPLHFGNGTRLTVT.

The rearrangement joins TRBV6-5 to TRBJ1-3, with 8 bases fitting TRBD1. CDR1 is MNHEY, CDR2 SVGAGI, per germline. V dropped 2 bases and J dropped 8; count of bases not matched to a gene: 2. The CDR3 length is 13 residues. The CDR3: CASSYATGDTIYF. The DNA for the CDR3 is TGTGCCAGCAGTTACGCGACAGGGGACACCATATATTTT.

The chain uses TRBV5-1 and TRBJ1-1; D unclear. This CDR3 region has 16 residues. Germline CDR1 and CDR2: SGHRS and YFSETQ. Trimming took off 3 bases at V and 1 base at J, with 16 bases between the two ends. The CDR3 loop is CASSYTAGQKNTEAFF. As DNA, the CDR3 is TGCGCCAGCAGCTACACGGCCGGTCAAAAGAACACTGAAGCTTTCTTT. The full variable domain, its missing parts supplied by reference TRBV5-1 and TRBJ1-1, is KAGVTQTPRYLIKTRGQQVTLSCSPISGHRSVSWYQQTPGQGLQFLFEYFSETQRNKGNFPGRFSGRQFSNSRSEMNVSTLELGDSALYLCASSYTAGQKNTEAFFGQGTRLTVV.

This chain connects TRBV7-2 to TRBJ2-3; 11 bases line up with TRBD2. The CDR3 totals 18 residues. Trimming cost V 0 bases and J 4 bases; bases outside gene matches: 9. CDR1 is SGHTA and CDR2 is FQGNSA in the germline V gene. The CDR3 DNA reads TGTGCCAGCAGCTTAGCACCTCTAGCGGGGGGTGTTTCAGATACGCAGTATTTT. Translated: CASSLAPLAGGVSDTQYF. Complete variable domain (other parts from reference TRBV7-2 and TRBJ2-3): GAGVSQSPSNKVTEKGKDVELRCDPISGHTALYWYRQSLGQGLEFLIYFQGNSAPDKSGLPSDRFSAERTGGSVSTLTIQRTQQEDSAVYLCASSLAPLAGGVSDTQYFGPGTRLTVL.

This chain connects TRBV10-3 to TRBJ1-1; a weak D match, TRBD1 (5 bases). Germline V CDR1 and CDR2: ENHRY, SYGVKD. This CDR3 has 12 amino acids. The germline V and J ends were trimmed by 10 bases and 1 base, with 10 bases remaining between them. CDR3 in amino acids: CATRQGNTEAFF. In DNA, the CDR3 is TGTGCCACCAGGCAGGGGAACACTGAAGCTTTCTTT.

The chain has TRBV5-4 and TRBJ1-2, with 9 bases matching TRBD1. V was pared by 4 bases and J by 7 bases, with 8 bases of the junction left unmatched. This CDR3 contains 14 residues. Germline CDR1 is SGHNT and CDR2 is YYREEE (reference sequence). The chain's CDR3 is CASSTGDRGFGYTF. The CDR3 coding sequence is TGTGCCAGCAGCACCGGTGACAGGGGGTTTGGCTACACCTTC.

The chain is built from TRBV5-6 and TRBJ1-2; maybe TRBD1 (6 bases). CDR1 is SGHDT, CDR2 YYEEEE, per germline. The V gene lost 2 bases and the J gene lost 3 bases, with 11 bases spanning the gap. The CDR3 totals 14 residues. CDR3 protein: CASSFGGRDYGYTF. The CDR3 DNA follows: TGTGCCAGCAGCTTTGGGGGGCGAGACTATGGCTACACCTTC. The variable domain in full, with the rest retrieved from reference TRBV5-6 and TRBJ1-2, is DAGVTQSPTHLIKTRGQQVTLRCSPKSGHDTVSWYQQALGQGPQFIFQYYEEEERQRGNFPDRFSGHQFPNYSSELNVNALLLGDSALYLCASSFGGRDYGYTFGSGTRLTVV.

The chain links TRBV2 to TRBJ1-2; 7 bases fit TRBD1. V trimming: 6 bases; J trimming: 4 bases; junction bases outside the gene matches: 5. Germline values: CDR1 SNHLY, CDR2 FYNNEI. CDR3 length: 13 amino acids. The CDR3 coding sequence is TGTGCCAGCAGACCCGGGACAGCCTATGGCTACACCTTC. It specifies CASRPGTAYGYTF.

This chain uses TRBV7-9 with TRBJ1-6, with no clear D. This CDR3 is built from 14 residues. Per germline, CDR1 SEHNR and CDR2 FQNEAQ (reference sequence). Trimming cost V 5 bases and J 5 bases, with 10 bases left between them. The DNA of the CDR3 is TGTGCCAGCAGCCCCGGGTCCCATAATTCACCCCTCCACTTT. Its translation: CASSPGSHNSPLHF.

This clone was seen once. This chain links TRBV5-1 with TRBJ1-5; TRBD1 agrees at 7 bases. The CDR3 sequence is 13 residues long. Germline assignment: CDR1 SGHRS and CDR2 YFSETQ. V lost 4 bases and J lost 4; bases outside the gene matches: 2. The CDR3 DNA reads TGCGCCAGCAGCCGGACAGGAAATCAGCCCCAGCATTTT. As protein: CASSRTGNQPQHF.

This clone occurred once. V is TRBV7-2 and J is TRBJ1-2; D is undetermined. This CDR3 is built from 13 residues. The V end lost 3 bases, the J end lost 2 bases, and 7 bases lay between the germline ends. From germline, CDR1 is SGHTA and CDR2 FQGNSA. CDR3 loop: CASSFDKNYGYTF. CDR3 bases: TGTGCCAGCAGCTTTGACAAGAACTATGGCTACACCTTC.

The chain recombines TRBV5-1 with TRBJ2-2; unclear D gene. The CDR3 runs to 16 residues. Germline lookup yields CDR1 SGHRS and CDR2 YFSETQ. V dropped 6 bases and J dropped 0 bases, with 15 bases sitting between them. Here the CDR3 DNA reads TGCGCCAGCAAGGCACCGATGGGGTCGAACACCGGGGAGCTGTTTTTT. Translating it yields CASKAPMGSNTGELFF.

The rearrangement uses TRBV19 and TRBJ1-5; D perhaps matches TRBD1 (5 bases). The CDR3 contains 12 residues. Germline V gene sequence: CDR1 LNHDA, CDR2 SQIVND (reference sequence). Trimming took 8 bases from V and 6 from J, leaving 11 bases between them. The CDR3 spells CASSQGRQPQHF. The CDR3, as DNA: TGTGCCAGTTCCCAGGGACGTCAGCCCCAGCATTTT.

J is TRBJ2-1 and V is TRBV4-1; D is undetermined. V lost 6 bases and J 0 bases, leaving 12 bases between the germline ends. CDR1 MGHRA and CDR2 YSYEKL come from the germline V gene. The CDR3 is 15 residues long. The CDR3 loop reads CASSIQTLSYNEQFF. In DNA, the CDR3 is TGCGCCAGCAGTATTCAAACTCTCTCCTACAATGAGCAGTTCTTC.

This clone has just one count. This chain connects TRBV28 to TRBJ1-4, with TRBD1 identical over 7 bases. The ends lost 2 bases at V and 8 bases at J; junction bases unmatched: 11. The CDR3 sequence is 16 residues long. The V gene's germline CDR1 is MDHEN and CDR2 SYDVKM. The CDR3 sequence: CASSLARQGSREKLFF. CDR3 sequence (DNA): TGTGCCAGCAGTTTAGCTCGACAGGGCTCTCGAGAAAAACTGTTTTTT.